These 18 T cell receptor beta chains were all obtained from the same sample, sequenced in a study of regulatory T cells in long-lasting Graves disease. Investigators prepared the TCR beta libraries by applying iRepertoire HTBI primers and Arm-PCR of CDR3 regions. TCRdb processed the multiplex PCR reads anew with MiXCR; each CDR3 protein has one entry. The sample includes some 560,000 distinct CDR3 sequences, around 15% seen only once; the top ten take just under 25%. Regarding time point: newly diagnosed GD, antithyroid drugs for less than 3 months. From RNA extracted from PBMCs, the TCR library was made. This sample also belongs to another study, concerning T cells in Graves' hyperthyroidism and ophthalmopathy.

The specimen comprised peripheral blood mononuclear cells (PBMCs), sampled at new diagnosis, from a patient treated with antithyroid drugs. These receptors were obtained from a woman aged 35-60 years with Graves disease.

This clonotype was found a few times. The genes are TRBV5-5 and TRBJ2-3, with D possibly being TRBD1 or TRBD2 (5 bases each). The tail of the sequence fits TRBJ2-7 better, so the J call may be wrong. This CDR3 has 15 amino acids. CDR1 and CDR2 (germline): SGHKS, YYEKEE (reference sequence). CDR3 DNA sequence: TGTGCCAGCAGCGTTCTCCGGGACGGACCTATGAAGCAGTACTTC. Translation gives CASSVLRDGPMKQYF.

V and J are TRBV29-1 and TRBJ2-7; D remains unclear. V was shortened by 1 base and J by 8 bases, with 15 bases between the two germline ends. The germline CDR1 and CDR2 sequences are SQVTM and ANQGSEA. The CDR3 extends over 13 amino acids. CDR3 DNA sequence: TGCAGCGTTGAAGGGTGGGGTCGATACAAGCAGTACTTC. It translates to CSVEGWGRYKQYF.

The rearrangement joins TRBV6-1 to TRBJ2-1, with TRBD1 identical over 9 bases. J was trimmed by 15 bases and V by 5 bases; bases with no gene match: 8. The V gene's germline CDR1 is MNHNS and CDR2 SASEGT. The CDR3 totals 12 residues. CDR3 amino acids: CASSKTQGAGFF. The DNA for the CDR3 is TGTGCCAGCAGTAAAACACAGGGGGCCGGGTTCTTC.

The chain combines TRBV6-1 with TRBJ1-5; 7 bases line up with TRBD1. Germline CDR1 and CDR2: MNHNS and SASEGT. CDR3 length equals 18 residues. J lost 0 bases, V lost 5 bases, and 13 bases had no gene match. The CDR3 bases are TGTGCCAGCAGTCACCTTCCGGGACAGTTATATAGCAATCAGCCCCAGCATTTT. It encodes CASSHLPGQLYSNQPQHF.

In this sample, this clonotype turned up many times. The chain has TRBV2 and TRBJ1-4, with D hard to call. V lost 4 bases, J lost 7 bases, and 7 bases lay in between. The CDR3 spans 12 residues. Germline lookup yields CDR1 SNHLY and CDR2 FYNNEI. CDR3 residues: CASSGSIEKLFF. DNA for the CDR3: TGTGCCAGCAGTGGATCCATTGAAAAACTGTTTTTT.

The sample holds many counts of this clonotype. The rearrangement joins TRBV12-3 or TRBV12-4 to TRBJ1-1; D is unresolved. There are 15 residues in the CDR3. Trimming shortened V by 6 bases and J by 6 bases, and 20 bases separated the two germline ends. The CDR3 sequence: CASRPTQGYTSEAFF. The CDR3 nucleotides are TGTGCCAGCAGACCTACCCAAGGTTACACTTCTGAAGCTTTCTTT.

This clonotype was recorded only once. Germline and junction disagree at one end, which may indicate a read error. V and J are TRBV20-1 and TRBJ1-1; D might be TRBD1 (5 bases). Germline V gene data show CDR1 as DFQATT and CDR2 as SNEGSKA (reference sequence). This CDR3 comprises 12 residues. CDR3 nucleotides: TGCAGTGTGTCGAGGGGCGTCACTGGAGCTTTCTTT. Encoded protein: CSVSRGVTGAFF.

The chain uses TRBV9 and TRBJ2-7, with 8 positions matching TRBD1. V dropped 4 bases and J dropped 2; count of bases not matched to a gene: 11. Germline values: CDR1 SGDLS, CDR2 YYNGEE. CDR3 size: 16 residues. CDR3 in DNA: TGTGCCAGCAGCCCCTATGGGGGACAGGTTCCCTACGAGCAGTACTTC. It encodes CASSPYGGQVPYEQYF.

The genes are TRBV6-1 and TRBJ2-3; 8 nucleotides match TRBD2. This CDR3 contains 16 residues. In germline, CDR1 is MNHNS, CDR2 SASEGT. V lost 6 bases and J lost 4; bases outside the gene matches: 12. CDR3 DNA: TGTGCCAGCAGGACGGGGGGGGGGGCCAACCCAGATACGCAGTATTTT. This codes for CASRTGGGANPDTQYF.

This clonotype was counted ten times or more. V gene TRBV7-2 combines with J gene TRBJ2-4; TRBD2 aligns across 7 bases. The ends lost 4 bases at V and 12 bases at J; junction bases unmatched: 9. The CDR3 loop spans 13 amino acids. Germline assignment: CDR1 SGHTA and CDR2 FQGNSA. CDR3 residues: CASSSIAGGDQYF. The CDR3 DNA reads as TGTGCCAGCAGCTCAATAGCGGGCGGGGATCAGTACTTC.

The V and J genes are TRBV28 and TRBJ2-5; 7 positions agree with TRBD1. Germline V gives CDR1 MDHEN, CDR2 SYDVKM. V lost 5 bases and J lost 4; bases outside the gene matches: 7. The CDR3 is 14 amino acids. The CDR3 region has the DNA TGTGCCAGCAGTGCACAGGGGTCTCTAGAGACCCAGTACTTC. Translated, it gives CASSAQGSLETQYF.

This clonotype was recorded at least ten times. One end of the junction is discordant with germline, which a read error may explain. The V and J genes are TRBV3-1 and TRBJ1-1, with TRBD1 matching 7 bases. The CDR3 length is 12 residues. Looked up from germline, CDR1 is LGHDT and CDR2 is YNNKEL (reference sequence). The CDR3 nucleotides read TGTGCCAGCCGCCAAGGGGCAGGGGGAGCTTTCTTT. It translates to CASRQGAGGAFF.

This clonotype was recorded at least ten times. The chain has TRBV7-2 and TRBJ2-7; the D is unclear. Trimming pared 9 bases from V and 2 bases from J, leaving 14 bases between. CDR1 and CDR2 from the germline V gene are SGHTA and FQGNSA. This CDR3 has 13 residues. The chain's CDR3 is CASERPRTYEQYF. In DNA form, the CDR3 reads TGTGCCAGTGAGAGACCTCGAACCTACGAGCAGTACTTC.

This clonotype was observed many times. This rearrangement joins TRBV11-2 to TRBJ2-7; 7 nucleotides align to TRBD1. Germline CDR1 and CDR2: SGHAT and FQNNGV. Trimming cost V 3 bases and J 0 bases; bases outside gene matches: 2. This CDR3 is built from 14 residues. The CDR3 bases are TGTGCCAGCAGCTTGGACAGGAGCTCCTACGAGCAGTACTTC. Its protein is CASSLDRSSYEQYF.

This clonotype was counted many times. The gene calls are TRBV11-2 and TRBJ2-3; TRBD2 agrees at 9 bases. This CDR3 spans 20 amino acids. V shed 3 bases and J 2 bases; nucleotides not matched to a gene: 18. In germline, CDR1 is SGHAT, CDR2 FQNNGV. In DNA form, the CDR3 reads TGTGCCAGCAGCTTCCTACCCCTCTTGACTAGCGGCGAGGTCACAGATACGCAGTATTTT. As protein: CASSFLPLLTSGEVTDTQYF.

The table lists this clonotype with many counts. The rearrangement links TRBV12-3 or TRBV12-4 to TRBJ1-6; possible D gene TRBD1, 5 bases. This CDR3 is built from 14 residues. Trimming removed 4 bases from V and 7 bases from J, with 11 bases in between. The CDR3 region has the DNA TGTGCCAGCAGTTCTAGGGAGGGGAATTCACCCCTCCACTTT. This translates into CASSSREGNSPLHF.

This chain connects TRBV27 to TRBJ2-3, with 9 bases fitting TRBD1. The CDR3 is made up of 13 amino acids. With V trimmed by 5 bases and J by 5 bases, 2 bases remained unmatched. The germline gives CDR1 MNHEY, CDR2 SMNVEV (reference sequence). In nucleotides, the CDR3 is TGTGCCAGCAGTGACAGGGGGGGAGATACGCAGTATTTT. Translation: CASSDRGGDTQYF.

This chain uses TRBV29-1 with TRBJ1-1; 10 bases fit TRBD1. V lost 6 bases, J lost 10 bases, and 11 bases stayed unmatched. CDR1 and CDR2 from the germline V gene are SQVTM and ANQGSEA. This CDR3 is 13 amino acids long. The CDR3 region has the DNA TGCAGCGTACGAGCTGGACAGGGGGATTCAGCTTTCTTT. Translation gives CSVRAGQGDSAFF.